This T cell receptor (beta chain) was captured in a study of PD-1 blockade in classical Hodgkin lymphoma. In the study overall: It was nivolumab at 3 mg/kg, given intravenously every 2 weeks, that patients received. General study findings and limits: At baseline, newly diagnosed patients reportedly showed less TCR diversity than healthy donors. By C4D1, diversity of CD4+ TCRs had risen significantly, whereas that of CD8+ TCRs had not. Repertoires differed for reasons still undefined, possibly disease activity or prior therapy.

The CDR3 consists of 11 residues. The J segment lost 6 bases and the V segment lost 8 bases, leaving 7 bases of the junction unmatched. Germline-derived CDR1 and CDR2 are DFQATT and SNEGSKA (reference sequence). Sequencing was performed with immunoSEQ multiplex PCR; in TCRdb, only in-frame clones are kept and a portion is missing. The sample includes approximately 20,000 clones, around three quarters of them seen just once. This clone was seen a handful of times. Its antigen is not known. Relapses following autologous stem cell transplantation were seen in all patients, with brentuximab vedotin exposure varying.

Sequences were derived from peripheral blood mononuclear cells (PBMCs), sampled before the second cycle of nivolumab. The chain joins TRBV20-1 to TRBJ2-7; 7 nucleotides agree with TRBD2. This receptor was identified in a human donor with classical Hodgkin lymphoma. CDR3 protein: CSPTTGGEQYF. The DNA for the CDR3 is TGCAGTCCCACAACGGGGGGCGAGCAGTACTTC.